A selection of T cell receptor beta chains follows, all from one sample in a study of T cell repertoires in cytomegalovirus infection. TCRdb re-derived calls from the reads in MiXCR, one entry per CDR3 protein. The sample has about 250,000 distinct CDR3 sequences, roughly 6.5% seen once. The sequenced sample was PBMCs. The receptors were gathered from a human donor in good health (CMV status not recorded). Some clones in this sample may be carry-over from other donors' samples. Both conserved end residues are part of each CDR3. The D gene is left open where the match is weak. Some rows have no size entry. The others give once, few or many, or a class for an expanded clone.

d_call: NA
clone_size: NA
v_call: TRBV14
j_call: TRBJ2-1
cdr3_aa: CASSQWAGEQFF
cdr3_nt: TGTGCCAGCAGCCAGTGGGCGGGTGAGCAGTTCTTC

d_call: NA
clone_size: many
v_call: TRBV12-3/TRBV12-4
j_call: TRBJ2-1
cdr3_aa: CASILGGGNNEQFF
cdr3_nt: TGTGCCAGCATCCTAGGGGGGGGCAACAATGAGCAGTTCTTC

d_call: NA
clone_size: NA
v_call: TRBV28
j_call: TRBJ2-1
cdr3_aa: CASSSPHRDNEQFF
cdr3_nt: TGTGCCAGCAGTTCCCCACACAGAGACAATGAGCAGTTCTTC

d_call: TRBD1
clone_size: few
v_call: TRBV28
j_call: TRBJ1-1
cdr3_aa: CASSLRQGVTEAFF
cdr3_nt: TGTGCCAGCAGTTTAAGACAGGGAGTCACTGAAGCTTTCTTT

d_call: NA
clone_size: many
v_call: TRBV7-2
j_call: TRBJ1-1
cdr3_aa: CASSLGQARVTEAFF
cdr3_nt: TGTGCCAGCAGCTTAGGCCAAGCAAGGGTCACTGAAGCTTTCTTT

d_call: NA
clone_size: many
v_call: TRBV28
j_call: TRBJ1-2
cdr3_aa: CASSKGGTDGYTF
cdr3_nt: TGTGCCAGCTCAAAGGGGGGCACAGATGGCTACACCTTC

d_call: TRBD1
clone_size: NA
v_call: TRBV19
j_call: TRBJ1-1
cdr3_aa: CASSTGTGYYTEAFF
cdr3_nt: TGTGCCAGTAGTACCGGGACAGGGTATTACACTGAAGCTTTCTTT

d_call: NA
clone_size: many
v_call: TRBV7-2
j_call: TRBJ1-6
cdr3_aa: CASSLAPQSYNSPLHF
cdr3_nt: TGTGCCAGCAGCTTAGCCCCACAGTCTTATAATTCACCCCTCCACTTT

d_call: TRBD2
clone_size: few
v_call: TRBV20-1
j_call: TRBJ2-5
cdr3_aa: CSARTSSETQYF
cdr3_nt: TGCAGTGCGAGGACTAGTTCGGAGACCCAGTACTTC

d_call: NA
clone_size: many
v_call: TRBV7-2
j_call: TRBJ2-5
cdr3_aa: CASSRTAQETQYF
cdr3_nt: TGTGCCAGCAGCCGGACAGCACAAGAGACCCAGTACTTC

d_call: TRBD1
clone_size: many
v_call: TRBV12-3/TRBV12-4
j_call: TRBJ2-7
cdr3_aa: CASRAPGQVNEQYF
cdr3_nt: TGTGCCAGCAGGGCCCCGGGACAGGTTAACGAGCAGTACTTC

d_call: NA
clone_size: few
v_call: TRBV5-6
j_call: TRBJ1-5
cdr3_aa: CASSSTDRRSQHF
cdr3_nt: TGTGCCAGCAGCTCGACAGACCGCCGGTCCCAGCATTTT

d_call: NA
clone_size: NA
v_call: TRBV7-2
j_call: TRBJ1-2
cdr3_aa: CASLARLYGYTF
cdr3_nt: TGTGCCAGCTTAGCCCGGCTCTATGGCTACACCTTC

d_call: NA
clone_size: many
v_call: TRBV7-2
j_call: TRBJ2-1
cdr3_aa: CASSLGRGRNEQFF
cdr3_nt: TGTGCCAGCAGCTTAGGAAGGGGTCGCAATGAGCAGTTCTTC

d_call: TRBD2
clone_size: many
v_call: TRBV7-2
j_call: TRBJ2-3
cdr3_aa: CASSFPGLAGSAMYF
cdr3_nt: TGTGCCAGCAGCTTTCCAGGACTAGCGGGGTCGGCGATGTATTTT

d_call: NA
clone_size: many
v_call: TRBV14
j_call: TRBJ1-6
cdr3_aa: CASSRIVSGNSPLHF
cdr3_nt: TGTGCCAGCAGCCGGATCGTCAGCGGTAATTCACCCCTCCACTTT

d_call: NA
clone_size: NA
v_call: TRBV10-1
j_call: TRBJ2-7
cdr3_aa: CASSRGEQPYEQYF
cdr3_nt: TGCGCCAGCAGCAGGGGTGAGCAGCCCTACGAGCAGTACTTC

d_call: NA
clone_size: many
v_call: TRBV6-2/TRBV6-3
j_call: TRBJ2-3
cdr3_aa: CASSYTLGDSTDTQYF
cdr3_nt: TGTGCCAGCAGTTACACCCTGGGAGACTCCACAGATACGCAGTATTTT

d_call: NA
clone_size: many
v_call: TRBV10-3
j_call: TRBJ2-7
cdr3_aa: CAISESGGSAYEQYF
cdr3_nt: TGTGCCATCAGTGAGTCAGGGGGATCAGCCTACGAGCAGTACTTC

d_call: TRBD1
clone_size: many
v_call: TRBV7-9
j_call: TRBJ2-5
cdr3_aa: CASSYGRGLEETQYF
cdr3_nt: TGTGCCAGCAGCTATGGCAGGGGGCTTGAAGAGACCCAGTACTTC

d_call: NA
clone_size: many
v_call: TRBV5-1
j_call: TRBJ1-1
cdr3_aa: CASSRSGSYEAFF
cdr3_nt: TGCGCCAGCAGCCGCTCGGGGTCGTATGAAGCTTTCTTT

d_call: NA
clone_size: many
v_call: TRBV20-1
j_call: TRBJ2-2
cdr3_aa: CSARLGNRKVFF
cdr3_nt: TGCAGTGCTCGACTCGGGAACAGGAAGGTGTTTTTT

d_call: NA
clone_size: many
v_call: TRBV7-8
j_call: TRBJ2-2
cdr3_aa: CASSPTGGGGAGELFF
cdr3_nt: TGTGCCAGCAGCCCCACCGGCGGGGGCGGGGCCGGGGAGCTGTTTTTT

d_call: NA
clone_size: many
v_call: TRBV6-2/TRBV6-3
j_call: TRBJ2-7
cdr3_aa: CASKNRIFYEQYF
cdr3_nt: TGTGCCAGCAAGAATAGGATTTTCTACGAGCAGTACTTC

d_call: NA
clone_size: many
v_call: TRBV6-2/TRBV6-3
j_call: TRBJ2-2
cdr3_aa: CASSYSTGTGELFF
cdr3_nt: TGTGCCAGCAGTTACTCGACGGGGACCGGGGAGCTGTTTTTT

d_call: TRBD2
clone_size: NA
v_call: TRBV30
j_call: TRBJ2-7
cdr3_aa: CAWARDYLYEQYF
cdr3_nt: TGTGCCTGGGCCCGGGACTACCTTTACGAGCAGTACTTC